The present entry profiles one T cell receptor beta chain with its context. Its matching antigen is unknown. In making TCR beta libraries, quantitative 5'-RACE with molecular barcodes was used. TCRdb analysed the 5' RACE reads with MiXCR anew, one entry per CDR3 protein. Here the sample spans 450,000 or so distinct CDR3 sequences, around 26% being singletons. The CDR3 is 14 amino acids. Trimming removed 6 bases from V and 9 bases from J, with 18 bases in between. This entry belongs to a study of CD8 T cells in ankylosing spondylitis. Study-level results: Disease-linked clones bore a CD8+ phenotype and were relatively rare in peripheral blood. The authors reported significant enrichment of disease-linked clones in matched ankylosing spondylitis synovial fluid. Ankylosing spondylitis blood seemed to carry a telltale TCR beta motif made of several highly homologous variants.

The sequence derives from a male donor with ankylosing spondylitis. The rearrangement links TRBV12-3 or TRBV12-4 to TRBJ2-1; possibly TRBD2 for D (5 bases). The sequenced material came from blood, either unsorted or a sorted T cell fraction (not recorded which). DNA of the CDR3: TGTGCCAGCAGCGCTAGCTGGAGTAAGGCTGAGCAGTTCTTC. This gives the protein CASSASWSKAEQFF.